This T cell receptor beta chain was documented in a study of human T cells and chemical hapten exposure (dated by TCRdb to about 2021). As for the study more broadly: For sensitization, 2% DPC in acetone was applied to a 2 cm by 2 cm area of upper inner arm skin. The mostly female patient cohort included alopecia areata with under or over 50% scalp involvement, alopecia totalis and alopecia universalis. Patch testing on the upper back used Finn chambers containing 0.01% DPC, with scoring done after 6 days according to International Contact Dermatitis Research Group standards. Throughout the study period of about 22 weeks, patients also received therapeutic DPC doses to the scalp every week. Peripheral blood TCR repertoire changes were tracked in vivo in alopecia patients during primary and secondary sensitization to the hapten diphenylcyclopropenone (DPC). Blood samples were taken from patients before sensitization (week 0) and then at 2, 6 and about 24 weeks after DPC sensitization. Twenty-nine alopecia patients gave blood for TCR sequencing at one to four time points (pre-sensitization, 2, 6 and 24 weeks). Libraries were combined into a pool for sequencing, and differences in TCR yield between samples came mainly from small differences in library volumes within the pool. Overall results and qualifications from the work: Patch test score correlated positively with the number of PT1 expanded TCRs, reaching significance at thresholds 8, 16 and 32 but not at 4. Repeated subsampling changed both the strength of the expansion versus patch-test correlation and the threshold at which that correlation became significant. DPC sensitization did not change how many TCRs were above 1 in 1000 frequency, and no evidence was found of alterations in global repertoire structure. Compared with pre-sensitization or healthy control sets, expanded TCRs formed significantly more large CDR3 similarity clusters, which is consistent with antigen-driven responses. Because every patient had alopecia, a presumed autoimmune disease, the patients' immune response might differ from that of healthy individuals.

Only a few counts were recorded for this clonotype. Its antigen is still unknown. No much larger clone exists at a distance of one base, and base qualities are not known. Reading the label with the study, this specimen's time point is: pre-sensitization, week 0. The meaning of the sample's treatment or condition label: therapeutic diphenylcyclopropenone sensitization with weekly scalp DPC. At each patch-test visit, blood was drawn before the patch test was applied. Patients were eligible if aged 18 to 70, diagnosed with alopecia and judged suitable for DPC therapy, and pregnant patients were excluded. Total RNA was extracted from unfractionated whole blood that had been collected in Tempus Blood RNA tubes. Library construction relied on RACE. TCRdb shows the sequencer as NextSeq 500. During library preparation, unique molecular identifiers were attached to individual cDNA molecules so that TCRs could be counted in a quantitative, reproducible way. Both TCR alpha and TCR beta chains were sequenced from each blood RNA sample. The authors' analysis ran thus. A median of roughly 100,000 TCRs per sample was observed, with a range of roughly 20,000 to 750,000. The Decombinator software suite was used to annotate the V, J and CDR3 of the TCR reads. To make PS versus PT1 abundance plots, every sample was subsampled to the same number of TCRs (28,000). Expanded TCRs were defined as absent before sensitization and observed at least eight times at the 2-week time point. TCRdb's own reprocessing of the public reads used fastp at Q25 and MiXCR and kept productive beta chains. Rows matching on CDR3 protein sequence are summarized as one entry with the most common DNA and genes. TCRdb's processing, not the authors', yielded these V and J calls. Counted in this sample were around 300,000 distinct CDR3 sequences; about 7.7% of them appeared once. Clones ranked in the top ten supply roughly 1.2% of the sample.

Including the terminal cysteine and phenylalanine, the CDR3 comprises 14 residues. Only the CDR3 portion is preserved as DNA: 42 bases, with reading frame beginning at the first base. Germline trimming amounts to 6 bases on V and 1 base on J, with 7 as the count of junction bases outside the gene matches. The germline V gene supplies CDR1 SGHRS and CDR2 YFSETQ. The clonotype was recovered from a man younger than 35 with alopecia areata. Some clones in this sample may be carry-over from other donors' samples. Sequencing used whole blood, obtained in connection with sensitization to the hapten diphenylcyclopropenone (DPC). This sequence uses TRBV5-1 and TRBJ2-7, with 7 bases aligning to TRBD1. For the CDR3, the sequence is CASNEAGGSYEQYF. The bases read TGCGCCAGCAATGAGGCAGGGGGATCCTACGAGCAGTACTTC.